This TCR beta chain originates from a study of OX40 agonist ivuxolimab in advanced cancers. Across the study: Ivuxolimab doses were 0.01, 0.1, 0.3, 1.5, 3 or 10 mg/kg every 2 weeks. Dose-escalation patients had hepatocellular carcinoma, melanoma, renal cell or head and neck cancer. Checkpoint inhibitors had been given previously to under 50% of patients.

The CDR3 consists of 14 residues. Trimming took off 7 bases at V and 3 bases at J, with 14 bases between the two ends. Germline V gene data show CDR1 as LNHDA and CDR2 as SQIVND (reference sequence). Worth noting for this clone: Its antigen is still unknown.

The repertoire was sequenced with immunoSEQ multiplex PCR; TCRdb's copy has only in-frame clones and lacks some. This repertoire shows 15,000 to 20,000 clones, roughly 87% found once; its top ten account for 25%. Study-wide results and caveats: By week 6 at 0.1 to 3.0 mg/kg, blood CD4+ and CD8+ T cells had expanded clonally.

V is TRBV19 and J is TRBJ2-3; D is unclear. The sample in question was CD4+ or CD8+ T cells sorted from blood, obtained in a trial of the OX40 agonist ivuxolimab. The origin of this receptor is an adult with an advanced solid tumor such as melanoma, head and neck, liver or kidney cancer. CDR3 region: CASTARPETDTQYF. The CDR3 DNA follows: TGTGCCAGTACGGCCCGACCGGAGACAGATACGCAGTATTTT.